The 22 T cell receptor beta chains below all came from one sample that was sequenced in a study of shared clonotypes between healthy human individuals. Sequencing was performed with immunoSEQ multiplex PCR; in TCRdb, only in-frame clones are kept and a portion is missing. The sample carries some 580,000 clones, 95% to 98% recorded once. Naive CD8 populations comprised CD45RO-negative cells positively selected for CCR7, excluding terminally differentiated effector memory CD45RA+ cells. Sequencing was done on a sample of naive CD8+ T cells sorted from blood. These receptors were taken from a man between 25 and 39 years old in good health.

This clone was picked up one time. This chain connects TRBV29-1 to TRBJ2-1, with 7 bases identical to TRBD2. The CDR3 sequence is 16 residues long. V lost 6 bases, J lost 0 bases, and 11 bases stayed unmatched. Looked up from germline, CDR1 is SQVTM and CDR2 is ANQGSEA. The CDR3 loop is CSVNGGRESSYNEQFF. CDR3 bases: TGCAGCGTCAACGGCGGGCGGGAGAGCTCCTACAATGAGCAGTTCTTC.

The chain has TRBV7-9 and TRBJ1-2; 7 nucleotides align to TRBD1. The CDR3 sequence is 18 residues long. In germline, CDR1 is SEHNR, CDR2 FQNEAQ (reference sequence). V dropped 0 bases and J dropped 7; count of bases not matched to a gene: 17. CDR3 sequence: CASSLAWDRDFPLGGYTF. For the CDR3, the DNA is TGTGCCAGCAGCTTAGCGTGGGACAGAGACTTCCCCCTGGGTGGCTACACCTTC.

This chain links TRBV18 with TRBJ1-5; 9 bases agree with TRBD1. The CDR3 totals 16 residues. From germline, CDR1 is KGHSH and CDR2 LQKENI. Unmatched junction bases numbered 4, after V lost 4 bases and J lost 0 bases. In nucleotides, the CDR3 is TGTGCCAGCTCACACACGGACAGGGGTAGCAATCAGCCCCAGCATTTT. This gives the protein CASSHTDRGSNQPQHF.

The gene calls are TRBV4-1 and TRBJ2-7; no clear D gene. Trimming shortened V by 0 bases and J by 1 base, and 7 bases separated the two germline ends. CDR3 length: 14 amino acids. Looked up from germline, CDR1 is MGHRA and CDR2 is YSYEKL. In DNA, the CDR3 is TGCGCCAGCAGCCAAGAGCAGGAATCCTACGAGCAGTACTTC. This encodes CASSQEQESYEQYF.

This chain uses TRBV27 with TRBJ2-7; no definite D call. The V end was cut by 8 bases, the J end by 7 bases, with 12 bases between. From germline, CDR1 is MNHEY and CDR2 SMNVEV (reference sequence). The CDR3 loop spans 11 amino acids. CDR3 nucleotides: TGTGCCAGCGGAAAATCCCCGGAGCAGTACTTC. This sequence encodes CASGKSPEQYF.

The CDR3 DNA reads TGCAGCGTTGAAGGGAGGGGTCAAACCTACAATGAGCAGTTCTTC. Protein product: CSVEGRGQTYNEQFF. The V call is TRBV29-1, the J call TRBJ2-1, with a possible D match to TRBD2 (6 bases). CDR1 is SQVTM, CDR2 ANQGSEA, per germline. Deletions cut 1 base from V and 2 bases from J, with 12 bases between. CDR3 size: 15 residues.

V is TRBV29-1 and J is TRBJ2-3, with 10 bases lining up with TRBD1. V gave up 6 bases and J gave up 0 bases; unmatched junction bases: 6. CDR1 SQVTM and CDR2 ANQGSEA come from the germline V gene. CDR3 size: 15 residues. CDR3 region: CSVGQGPASTDTQYF. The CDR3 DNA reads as TGCAGCGTGGGACAGGGGCCTGCTAGCACAGATACGCAGTATTTT.

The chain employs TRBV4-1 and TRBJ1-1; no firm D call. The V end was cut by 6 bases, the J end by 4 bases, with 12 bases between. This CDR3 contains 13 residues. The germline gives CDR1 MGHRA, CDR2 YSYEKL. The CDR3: CASRREGPTEAFF. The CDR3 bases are TGCGCCAGCAGGAGGGAAGGGCCCACTGAAGCTTTCTTT.

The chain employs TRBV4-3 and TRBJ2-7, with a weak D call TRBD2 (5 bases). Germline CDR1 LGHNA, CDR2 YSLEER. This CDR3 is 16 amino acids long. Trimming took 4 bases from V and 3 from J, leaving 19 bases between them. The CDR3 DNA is TGCGCCAGCAGCCCTAGCCGCACGGGTGCCAACTACGAGCAGTACTTC. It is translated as CASSPSRTGANYEQYF.

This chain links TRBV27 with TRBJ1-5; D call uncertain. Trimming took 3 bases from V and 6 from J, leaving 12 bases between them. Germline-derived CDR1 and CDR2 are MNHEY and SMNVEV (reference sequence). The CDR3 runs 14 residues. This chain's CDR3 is CASSLYLGFQPQHF. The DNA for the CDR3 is TGTGCCAGCAGTTTGTATTTGGGGTTTCAGCCCCAGCATTTT.

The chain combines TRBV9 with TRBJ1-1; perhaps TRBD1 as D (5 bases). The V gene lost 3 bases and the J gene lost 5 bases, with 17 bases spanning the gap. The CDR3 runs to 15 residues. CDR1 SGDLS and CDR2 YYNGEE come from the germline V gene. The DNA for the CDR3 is TGTGCCAGCAGCGCGCGGACGGGGGGTAAAACTGAAGCTTTCTTT. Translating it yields CASSARTGGKTEAFF.

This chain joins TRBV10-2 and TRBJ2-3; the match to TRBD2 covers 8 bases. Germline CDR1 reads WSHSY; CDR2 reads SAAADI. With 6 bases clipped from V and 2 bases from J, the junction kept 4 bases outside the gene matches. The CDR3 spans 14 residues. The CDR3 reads CASSPTSDTDTQYF. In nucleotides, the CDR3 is TGCGCCAGCAGCCCGACTAGCGACACAGATACGCAGTATTTT.

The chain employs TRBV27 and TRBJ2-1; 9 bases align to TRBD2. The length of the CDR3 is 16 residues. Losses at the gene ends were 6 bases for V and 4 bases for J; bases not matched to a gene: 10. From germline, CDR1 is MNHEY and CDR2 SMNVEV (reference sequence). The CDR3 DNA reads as TGTGCCAGCAGCGCCGTCGGCGGGAGGGGGTACAATGAGCAGTTCTTC. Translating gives CASSAVGGRGYNEQFF.

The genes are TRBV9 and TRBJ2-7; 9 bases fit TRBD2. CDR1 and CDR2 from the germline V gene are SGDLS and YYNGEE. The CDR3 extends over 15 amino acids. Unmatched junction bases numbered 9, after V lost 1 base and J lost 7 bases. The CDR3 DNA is TGTGCCAGCAGCGTAACGGCGGGAGGGGCGTGGGAGCAGTACTTC. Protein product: CASSVTAGGAWEQYF.

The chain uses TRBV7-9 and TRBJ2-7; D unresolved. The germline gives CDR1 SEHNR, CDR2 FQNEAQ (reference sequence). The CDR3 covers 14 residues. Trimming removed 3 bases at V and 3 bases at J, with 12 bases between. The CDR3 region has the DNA TGTGCCAGCAGCTTCGAGGCCTCAGGCTACGAGCAGTACTTC. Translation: CASSFEASGYEQYF. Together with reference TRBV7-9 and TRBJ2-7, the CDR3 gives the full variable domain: DTGVSQNPRHKITKRGQNVTFRCDPISEHNRLYWYRQTLGQGPEFLTYFQNEAQLEKSRLLSDRFSAERPKGSFSTLEIQRTEQGDSAMYLCASSFEASGYEQYFGPGTRLTVT.

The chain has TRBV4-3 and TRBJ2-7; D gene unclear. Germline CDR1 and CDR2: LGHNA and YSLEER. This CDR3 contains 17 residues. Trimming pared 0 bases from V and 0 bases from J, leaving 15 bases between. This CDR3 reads CASSQDYSMLSSYEQYF. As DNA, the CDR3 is TGCGCCAGCAGCCAAGATTACTCCATGCTCAGCTCCTACGAGCAGTACTTC.

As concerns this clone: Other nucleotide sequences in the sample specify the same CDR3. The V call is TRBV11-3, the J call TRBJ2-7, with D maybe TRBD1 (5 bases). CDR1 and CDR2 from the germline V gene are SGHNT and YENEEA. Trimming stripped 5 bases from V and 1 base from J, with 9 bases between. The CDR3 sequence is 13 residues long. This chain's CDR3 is CASSDRQSYEQYF. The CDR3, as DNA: TGTGCCAGCAGCGACCGACAGTCCTACGAGCAGTACTTC.

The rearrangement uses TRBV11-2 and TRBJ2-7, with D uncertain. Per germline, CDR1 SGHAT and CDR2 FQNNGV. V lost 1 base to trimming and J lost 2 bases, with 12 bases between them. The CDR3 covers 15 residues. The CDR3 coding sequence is TGTGCCAGCAGCTTAGTTGGGCAGGCCACCTACGAGCAGTACTTC. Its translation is CASSLVGQATYEQYF.

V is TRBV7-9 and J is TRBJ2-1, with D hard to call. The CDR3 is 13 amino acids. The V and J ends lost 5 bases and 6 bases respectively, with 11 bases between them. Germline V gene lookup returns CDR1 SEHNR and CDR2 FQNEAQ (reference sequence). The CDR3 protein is CASSPGVGNEQFF. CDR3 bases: TGTGCCAGCAGCCCCGGAGTGGGCAATGAGCAGTTCTTC.

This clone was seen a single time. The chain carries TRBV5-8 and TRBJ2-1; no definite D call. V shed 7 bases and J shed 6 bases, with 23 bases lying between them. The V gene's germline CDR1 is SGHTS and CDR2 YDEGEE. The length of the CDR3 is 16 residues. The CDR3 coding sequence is TGTGCCAGCCGGATTTCATTGGTGGAACTGATCAATGAGCAGTTCTTC. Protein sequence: CASRISLVELINEQFF. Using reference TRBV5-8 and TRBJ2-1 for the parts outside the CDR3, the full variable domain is EAGVTQSPTHLIKTRGQQATLRCSPISGHTSVYWYQQALGLGLQFLLWYDEGEERNRGNFPPRFSGRQFPNYSSELNVNALELEDSALYLCASRISLVELINEQFFGPGTRLTVL.

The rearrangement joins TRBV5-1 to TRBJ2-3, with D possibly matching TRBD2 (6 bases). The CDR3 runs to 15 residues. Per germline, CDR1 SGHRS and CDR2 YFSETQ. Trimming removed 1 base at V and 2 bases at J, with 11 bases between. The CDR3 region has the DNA TGCGCCAGCAGCTTGTTGGGGGGATACACAGATACGCAGTATTTT. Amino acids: CASSLLGGYTDTQYF.

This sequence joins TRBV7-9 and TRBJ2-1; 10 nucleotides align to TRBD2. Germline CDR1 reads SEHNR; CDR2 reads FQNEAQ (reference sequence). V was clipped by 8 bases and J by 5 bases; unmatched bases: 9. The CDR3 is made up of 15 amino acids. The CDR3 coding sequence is TGTGCCAGCTATGAAACTAGCGGGATGGACAATGAGCAGTTCTTC. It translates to CASYETSGMDNEQFF. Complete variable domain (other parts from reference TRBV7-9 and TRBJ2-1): DTGVSQNPRHKITKRGQNVTFRCDPISEHNRLYWYRQTLGQGPEFLTYFQNEAQLEKSRLLSDRFSAERPKGSFSTLEIQRTEQGDSAMYLCASYETSGMDNEQFFGPGTRLTVL.